The rows below give T cell receptor beta chains drawn from one sample of a study of CD8 T cells in ankylosing spondylitis. TCRdb passed the 5' RACE reads through MiXCR, listing each CDR3 protein once. The sample lists 300,000 to 350,000 distinct CDR3 sequences, about 15% seen once, with about 1% in the top ten. The source material was blood, either unsorted or a sorted T cell fraction (not recorded which). The source of these receptors is a male donor with ankylosing spondylitis or in good health (not recorded which). Each CDR3 is given with its conserved first and last residue. D genes are given only for firm matches. Clone size is shown for a subset of rows, as once, few, many or a class of expanded clone.

v_call: TRBV3-1; clone_size: few; d_call: -; j_call: TRBJ2-3; cdr3_nt: TGTGCCAGCAGCCAAGAGAGGCGGACTAGCACAGATACGCAGTATTTT; cdr3_aa: CASSQERRTSTDTQYF
v_call: TRBV5-1; clone_size: few; d_call: -; j_call: TRBJ2-3; cdr3_nt: TGCGCCAGCAGCTTGGTAGACCCTAGCACAGATACGCAGTATTTT; cdr3_aa: CASSLVDPSTDTQYF
v_call: TRBV25-1; clone_size: -; d_call: TRBD2; j_call: TRBJ2-5; cdr3_nt: TGTGCCAGCAAACTAGCGGGAGGCGGGCAAGAGACCCAGTACTTC; cdr3_aa: CASKLAGGGQETQYF
v_call: TRBV29-1; clone_size: few; d_call: -; j_call: TRBJ2-7; cdr3_nt: TGCAGCGTTGAAGTTGGACAGAGAAGTCAGTACTTC; cdr3_aa: CSVEVGQRSQYF
v_call: TRBV10-3; clone_size: few; d_call: TRBD2; j_call: TRBJ2-3; cdr3_nt: TGTGCCACCAAGGCCGGGACTAGAGGCCCAGATACGCAGTATTTT; cdr3_aa: CATKAGTRGPDTQYF
v_call: TRBV5-1; clone_size: -; d_call: -; j_call: TRBJ1-1; cdr3_nt: TGCGCCAGCAGGGCGGAGGGGAACACTGAAGCTTTCTTT; cdr3_aa: CASRAEGNTEAFF
v_call: TRBV18; clone_size: -; d_call: TRBD2; j_call: TRBJ2-5; cdr3_nt: TGTGCCAGCTCACCCGGGAGGCCAGAGACCCAGTACTTC; cdr3_aa: CASSPGRPETQYF
v_call: TRBV5-1; clone_size: -; d_call: -; j_call: TRBJ1-1; cdr3_nt: TGCGCCAGCAGCACAACGCCAGGGACGGCTGAAGCTTTCTTT; cdr3_aa: CASSTTPGTAEAFF
v_call: TRBV10-1; clone_size: -; d_call: TRBD1; j_call: TRBJ2-7; cdr3_nt: TGCGCCAGCAGTCCCCCGGGGACAGGGTCCTACGAGCAGTACTTC; cdr3_aa: CASSPPGTGSYEQYF
v_call: TRBV12-3/TRBV12-4; clone_size: -; d_call: -; j_call: TRBJ2-6; cdr3_nt: TGTGCCAGCAGTTTAGGTACCGCGAGCGTCCTGACTTTC; cdr3_aa: CASSLGTASVLTF
v_call: TRBV6-5; clone_size: few; d_call: TRBD2; j_call: TRBJ2-5; cdr3_nt: TGTGCCAGCAGTTCCCCAGGACTAGCCCGCGGGACCCAGTACTTC; cdr3_aa: CASSSPGLARGTQYF
v_call: TRBV4-1; clone_size: few; d_call: -; j_call: TRBJ2-4; cdr3_nt: TGCGCCAGCAGCCAAAGAATTTTAGCCAAAAACATTCAGTACTTC; cdr3_aa: CASSQRILAKNIQYF
v_call: TRBV15; clone_size: few; d_call: -; j_call: TRBJ2-7; cdr3_nt: TGTGCCACCAGCAGAGACAGCGGAGAGCAGTACTTC; cdr3_aa: CATSRDSGEQYF
v_call: TRBV4-2; clone_size: -; d_call: -; j_call: TRBJ2-7; cdr3_nt: TGTGCCAGCAGCCAAGAAAGTCGATACGAGCAGTACTTC; cdr3_aa: CASSQESRYEQYF
v_call: TRBV11-2; clone_size: few; d_call: TRBD1; j_call: TRBJ2-2; cdr3_nt: TGTGCCAGCAGCACACGGGACAGGCTCACCGGGGAGCTGTTTTTT; cdr3_aa: CASSTRDRLTGELFF
v_call: TRBV29-1; clone_size: -; d_call: TRBD2; j_call: TRBJ2-7; cdr3_nt: TGCAGCGTTGACATCTCAGCGGGGGGCTCCTACGAGCAGTACTTC; cdr3_aa: CSVDISAGGSYEQYF
v_call: TRBV29-1; clone_size: many; d_call: TRBD1; j_call: TRBJ2-1; cdr3_nt: TGCAGCGGACGGTCGGGACAGGCGAATGAGCAGTTCTTC; cdr3_aa: CSGRSGQANEQFF
v_call: TRBV29-1; clone_size: -; d_call: TRBD2; j_call: TRBJ2-7; cdr3_nt: TGCAGCGTTGCGTCGGGGCTAGCGGTAACCTACGAGCAGTACTTC; cdr3_aa: CSVASGLAVTYEQYF
v_call: TRBV18; clone_size: -; d_call: -; j_call: TRBJ1-2; cdr3_nt: TGTGCCAGCTCCCCAACCCCGTTAGCAGGGTTCGATGGCTACACCTTC; cdr3_aa: CASSPTPLAGFDGYTF
v_call: TRBV27; clone_size: few; d_call: -; j_call: TRBJ1-2; cdr3_nt: TGTGCCAGCAGTTCCCTTGGGGCAGGGGCGGGTGGCTACACCTTC; cdr3_aa: CASSSLGAGAGGYTF
v_call: TRBV10-3; clone_size: -; d_call: -; j_call: TRBJ2-2; cdr3_nt: TGTGCCATCAGTGCCAGGGAAGGCACCGGGGAGCTGTTTTTT; cdr3_aa: CAISAREGTGELFF
v_call: TRBV20-1; clone_size: few; d_call: -; j_call: TRBJ2-5; cdr3_nt: TGCAGTGCTAGGCCCCAGGGTTGGTACCAAGAGACCCAGTACTTC; cdr3_aa: CSARPQGWYQETQYF
v_call: TRBV6-5; clone_size: few; d_call: TRBD1; j_call: TRBJ2-7; cdr3_nt: TGTGCCAGCCGATACGCGGGACAGGGGTCCTACGAGCAGTACTTC; cdr3_aa: CASRYAGQGSYEQYF
v_call: TRBV12-3/TRBV12-4; clone_size: many; d_call: TRBD1; j_call: TRBJ2-1; cdr3_nt: TGTGCCAGCAGTTTGAGTACAGGGGGCTCTGAGCAGTTCTTC; cdr3_aa: CASSLSTGGSEQFF
v_call: TRBV20-1; clone_size: many; d_call: -; j_call: TRBJ2-4; cdr3_nt: TGCAGTGCTAGCGGGAGCGCCAAAAACATTCAGTACTTC; cdr3_aa: CSASGSAKNIQYF
v_call: TRBV20-1; clone_size: -; d_call: -; j_call: TRBJ1-1; cdr3_nt: TGCAGTGCTATCAACCTGGCATTAGGGATAAACACTGAAGCTTTCTTT; cdr3_aa: CSAINLALGINTEAFF
v_call: TRBV4-2; clone_size: few; d_call: -; j_call: TRBJ1-4; cdr3_nt: TGTGCCAGCAGCCAGGCCGACAGCAATGAAAAACTGTTTTTT; cdr3_aa: CASSQADSNEKLFF
v_call: TRBV20-1; clone_size: -; d_call: -; j_call: TRBJ2-2; cdr3_nt: TGCAGTGCTAGAGATATCCGGACGAAACCCACCGGGGAGCTGTTTTTT; cdr3_aa: CSARDIRTKPTGELFF
v_call: TRBV2; clone_size: few; d_call: TRBD2; j_call: TRBJ2-3; cdr3_nt: TGTGCCAGCAGTCCGATTGCAGGACTAGCCGGCGGTACGCAGTATTTT; cdr3_aa: CASSPIAGLAGGTQYF
v_call: TRBV20-1; clone_size: -; d_call: -; j_call: TRBJ1-1; cdr3_nt: TGCAGTGCTAGAGATGGAGGGATGAACACTGAAGCTTTCTTT; cdr3_aa: CSARDGGMNTEAFF
v_call: TRBV5-1; clone_size: -; d_call: TRBD2; j_call: TRBJ2-3; cdr3_nt: TGCGCCAGCAGCTTGGGTGTAGCGGGGGTAACAGATACGCAGTATTTT; cdr3_aa: CASSLGVAGVTDTQYF
v_call: TRBV3-1; clone_size: -; d_call: TRBD2; j_call: TRBJ2-7; cdr3_nt: TGTGCCAGCAGCCATTCGAGGACTAGCGGGGGTACCTACGAGCAGTACTTC; cdr3_aa: CASSHSRTSGGTYEQYF
v_call: TRBV12-3/TRBV12-4; clone_size: -; d_call: -; j_call: TRBJ2-1; cdr3_nt: TGTGCCAGCAGTTTAGGGCGACGGTACAATGAGCAGTTCTTC; cdr3_aa: CASSLGRRYNEQFF
v_call: TRBV29-1; clone_size: -; d_call: -; j_call: TRBJ2-7; cdr3_nt: TGCAGCGTTGAAGATGTCACTTACGAGCAGTACTTC; cdr3_aa: CSVEDVTYEQYF
v_call: TRBV4-1; clone_size: few; d_call: TRBD2; j_call: TRBJ2-7; cdr3_nt: TGCGCCAGCAGCCAAGACGATGGGACTAGCGGGAGATCAGACGAGCAGTACTTC; cdr3_aa: CASSQDDGTSGRSDEQYF
v_call: TRBV12-3/TRBV12-4; clone_size: few; d_call: TRBD1; j_call: TRBJ2-7; cdr3_nt: TGTGCCAGCAGTTTTCGGACAGGGATATCCTACGACGAGCAGTACTTC; cdr3_aa: CASSFRTGISYDEQYF
v_call: TRBV27; clone_size: many; d_call: -; j_call: TRBJ1-5; cdr3_nt: TGTGCCAGCAGTTTATCCCCCCAAGGTAGCAATCAGCCCCAGCATTTT; cdr3_aa: CASSLSPQGSNQPQHF
v_call: TRBV6-2/TRBV6-3; clone_size: -; d_call: -; j_call: TRBJ1-4; cdr3_nt: TGTGCCAGCAGTTACTCTTTCGGGAATCCTGAAAAACTGTTTTTT; cdr3_aa: CASSYSFGNPEKLFF
v_call: TRBV5-6; clone_size: -; d_call: -; j_call: TRBJ2-3; cdr3_nt: TGTGCCAGCAGCACAGGACTCGGCACAGATACGCAGTATTTT; cdr3_aa: CASSTGLGTDTQYF
v_call: TRBV12-3/TRBV12-4; clone_size: few; d_call: TRBD1; j_call: TRBJ1-1; cdr3_nt: TGTGCCAGCAGTTTTACCGACAGGGCGGCTTTCTTT; cdr3_aa: CASSFTDRAAFF
v_call: TRBV3-1; clone_size: -; d_call: -; j_call: TRBJ2-6; cdr3_nt: TGTGCCAGCAGCCAAGAGGTGGGGGGTAATTCTGGGGCCAACGTCCTGACTTTC; cdr3_aa: CASSQEVGGNSGANVLTF
v_call: TRBV20-1; clone_size: few; d_call: TRBD2; j_call: TRBJ2-3; cdr3_nt: TGCAGTGCTGTTAGACTAGCGGGGCTCACAGATACGCAGTATTTT; cdr3_aa: CSAVRLAGLTDTQYF
v_call: TRBV5-5; clone_size: -; d_call: -; j_call: TRBJ1-2; cdr3_nt: TGTGCCAGCAGCAATAGGGGTCCCAACTATGGCTACACCTTC; cdr3_aa: CASSNRGPNYGYTF
v_call: TRBV3-1; clone_size: -; d_call: -; j_call: TRBJ2-1; cdr3_nt: TGTGCCTGCACCCGTACAGTCGGGGCCGGGAATGAGCAGTTCTTC; cdr3_aa: CACTRTVGAGNEQFF
v_call: TRBV7-2; clone_size: once; d_call: -; j_call: TRBJ2-5; cdr3_nt: TGTGCCAGCAGCCGGGAAACCGGAGGGACCCAGTACTTC; cdr3_aa: CASSRETGGTQYF
v_call: TRBV20-1; clone_size: -; d_call: -; j_call: TRBJ2-5; cdr3_nt: TGCAGTGCTAGAGATTTTCCCCAGGAGACCCAGTACTTC; cdr3_aa: CSARDFPQETQYF